This T cell receptor beta chain was profiled in a study of patients and donors after allogeneic stem cell transplantation. This clonotype was seen more than once but under ten times. TCRdb reprocessed the RT-PCR reads via MiXCR and lists one record per CDR3 protein. The sample shows roughly 250,000 distinct CDR3 sequences, around 14% of them seen only once. This CDR3 region has 15 residues. CDR1 is MNHEY and CDR2 is SMNVEV in the germline V gene (reference sequence). The V and J ends lost 4 bases and 0 bases respectively, with 7 bases between them. The clonotype was recovered from a human donor who was either an allogeneic HSCT recipient or a stem cell or donor lymphocyte infusion donor (not recorded which). It is not recorded whose cells these are; they may come from a transplant donor. The rearrangement joins TRBV27 to TRBJ2-6; the D is unclear. Sample: blood, either unsorted or a sorted T cell fraction (not recorded which). This CDR3 reads CASSSLISGANVLTF. The CDR3 DNA is TGTGCCAGCAGTTCCCTCATCTCTGGGGCCAACGTCCTGACTTTC. Drawing the rest from reference TRBV27 and TRBJ2-6, the complete variable domain is EAQVTQNPRYLITVTGKKLTVTCSQNMNHEYMSWYRQDPGLGLRQIYYSMNVEVTDKGDVPEGYKVSRKEKRNFPLILESPSPNQTSLYFCASSSLISGANVLTFGAGSRLTVL.